A selection of T cell receptor beta chains follows, all from one sample in a study of cytomegalovirus exposure and HLA in healthy donors. Using immunoSEQ multiplex PCR, the repertoire was profiled, and TCRdb retains in-frame clones only, with some absent. Seen here are 200,000 to 250,000 clones, roughly 85% observed once, and the top ten hold around 5.4%. The source material was PBMCs. These receptors were taken from a woman between 18 and 29 years old in good health and CMV-seronegative. CDR3s include the opening cysteine and the closing phenylalanine or tryptophan. Clone size is shown for a subset of rows, as once, few, many or a class of expanded clone.

CDR3 protein	V gene	clone size
CASSQGSTDYTDTQYF	TRBV4-1	-
CASSRYEASDTIYF	TRBV5-1	-
CASSALGANTGELFF	TRBV11-2	-
CASSLAAGVGNEQFF	TRBV11-3	few
CASSDISPNEKLFF	TRBV27	-
CASWGLAGGQNGELFF	TRBV2	-
CASTGTGNGYTF	TRBV6-1	-
CASSVQRRSTDTQYF	TRBV2	-
CASTRDRSPGNTIYF	TRBV6-5	-
CASSSSDRGLAKNIQYF	TRBV5-1	many
CASSPEKTGGAVDEQFF	TRBV4-1	-
CSVEGDTHTGELFF	TRBV29-1	-
CASSLEPQAQGYTF	TRBV5-1	few
CSVELGLRGTEAFF	TRBV29-1	-
CASSYSGTKQPQHF	TRBV6-6	-
CASSQRGGRDYNEQFF	TRBV4-1	-